The 23 T cell receptor beta chains given below trace back to one sample, sequenced in a study of molecular identifiers for immune sequencing clone quantification. TCRdb redid the calling of the PCR reads with MiXCR, one entry per CDR3 protein. Of over 550,000 distinct CDR3 sequences in the sample, less than 30% were seen once. Input material: naive CD8+ T cells from blood, with Jurkat cell RNA spiked in. Subset described: FACS-sorted CD8+CD4-CCR7+CD45RA+ naive T cells. These receptors came from a human donor in good health. Some libraries in this study had Jurkat cell RNA spiked in.

This clonotype has a count of ten or more. The chain joins TRBV6-5 to TRBJ2-7; 9 nucleotides align to TRBD1. The CDR3 is 14 residues long. Germline lookup yields CDR1 MNHEY and CDR2 SVGAGI. Trimming at V came to 5 bases and at J to 4 bases, leaving 6 bases not matched to a gene. CDR3 sequence: CASSPGDREYEQYF. CDR3 DNA sequence: TGTGCCAGCAGTCCCGGGGACAGGGAGTACGAGCAGTACTTC.

This clonotype appeared many times. The chain joins TRBV5-1 to TRBJ1-6; the D is unclear. This CDR3 is built from 15 residues. V was shortened by 4 bases and J by 8 bases, with 16 bases between the two germline ends. Germline V gives CDR1 SGHRS, CDR2 YFSETQ. The CDR3 spells CASSPAGEFYSPLHF. The CDR3 DNA reads as TGCGCCAGCAGCCCCGCCGGGGAGTTCTATTCACCCCTCCACTTT.

The chain uses TRBV27 and TRBJ2-1; tentative D call: TRBD1 (7 bases). CDR3 size: 16 residues. CDR1 MNHEY and CDR2 SMNVEV come from the germline V gene (reference sequence). V lost 3 bases and J lost 3, with 15 bases in between. Written as DNA, the CDR3 is TGTGCCAGCAGTTTGGCGGGACAGAGAGACTACAATGAGCAGTTCTTC. This sequence encodes CASSLAGQRDYNEQFF.

This clonotype was recorded a few times. The V call is TRBV7-9, the J call TRBJ1-1; 7 bases are a match to TRBD1. Germline lookup yields CDR1 SEHNR and CDR2 FQNEAQ (reference sequence). The CDR3 has 16 amino acids. The trim removed 5 bases at V and 2 bases at J, leaving 11 bases unmatched. CDR3 sequence (DNA): TGTGCCAGCAGCGTGGCTAGGGACAGCCGTAACACTGAAGCTTTCTTT. Protein: CASSVARDSRNTEAFF. The full variable domain, in which reference TRBV7-9 and TRBJ1-1 provide the parts outside the CDR3, is DTGVSQNPRHKITKRGQNVTFRCDPISEHNRLYWYRQTLGQGPEFLTYFQNEAQLEKSRLLSDRFSAERPKGSFSTLEIQRTEQGDSAMYLCASSVARDSRNTEAFFGQGTRLTVV.

This clonotype was seen repeatedly, ten times or more. The chain combines TRBV24-1 with TRBJ2-7; D is unclear. Trimming pared 5 bases from V and 0 bases from J, leaving 7 bases between. Germline CDR1 and CDR2: KGHDR and SFDVKD. The CDR3 length is 13 residues. The CDR3 nucleotides read TGTGCCACCAGTGCTCCTAGCTCCTACGAGCAGTACTTC. Protein: CATSAPSSYEQYF.

This clonotype was detected many times. J is TRBJ2-7 and V is TRBV7-9; a possible D gene is TRBD1 (5 bases). This CDR3 contains 12 residues. V dropped 1 base and J dropped 6 bases, with 7 bases sitting between them. CDR1 SEHNR and CDR2 FQNEAQ come from the germline V gene (reference sequence). In DNA form, the CDR3 reads TGTGCCAGCAGCTTAGAGGACATCGAGCAGTACTTC. Its translation is CASSLEDIEQYF.

This clonotype has a count of ten or more. J is TRBJ2-7 and V is TRBV6-5; a weak D match, TRBD2 (6 bases). This CDR3 has 13 amino acids. V dropped 6 bases and J dropped 9 bases, with 18 bases sitting between them. Germline V gene data show CDR1 as MNHEY and CDR2 as SVGAGI. The CDR3 nucleotides are TGTGCCAGCAGCTCGGGACTGCCAGGTGGGCAGTACTTC. Protein sequence: CASSSGLPGGQYF.

This clonotype was seen a handful of times. Relative to the germline gene, one junction end is altered; a read error may explain this. V gene TRBV19 combines with J gene TRBJ2-6; D may match TRBD1 or TRBD2 (5 bases each). The germline V gene has CDR1 LNHDA and CDR2 SQIVND (reference sequence). The CDR3 runs 13 residues. The CDR3 coding sequence is TGTGCCACCCTGGGAGCTGGGGCCAACGTCCAGACTTTC. It codes for CATLGAGANVQTF. Filled out from reference TRBV19 and TRBJ2-6, the complete variable domain reads DGGITQSPKYLFRKEGQNVTLSCEQNLNHDAMYWYRQDPGQGLRLIYYSQIVNDFQKGDIAEGYSVSREKKESFPLTVTSAQKNPTAFYLCATLGAGANVQTFGAGSRLTVL.

This clonotype was seen ten or more times. The gene calls are TRBV4-1 and TRBJ2-5; D gene unclear. The V gene's germline CDR1 is MGHRA and CDR2 YSYEKL. The CDR3 totals 16 residues. Trimming shortened V by 2 bases and J by 5 bases, and 18 bases separated the two germline ends. CDR3 region: CASSQIGPGPHETQYF. In nucleotides, the CDR3 is TGCGCCAGCAGCCAAATTGGCCCCGGACCTCACGAGACCCAGTACTTC.

The V gene is TRBV19, the J gene TRBJ2-7; the match to TRBD2 covers 11 bases. CDR3 length: 15 residues. The junction had 5 bases not matched to a gene; V was cut back by 1 base and J by 6 bases. Germline loops: CDR1 LNHDA, CDR2 SQIVND (reference sequence). The DNA of the CDR3 is TGTGCCAGTAGTATAGGTAGCGGGAGGGCCCTCGAGCAGTACTTC. Encoded protein: CASSIGSGRALEQYF.

This clonotype was picked up many times. V gene TRBV6-4 combines with J gene TRBJ1-1; D is ambiguous. Germline CDR1 is MRHNA and CDR2 is SNTAGT. The CDR3 length is 14 residues. Trimming left V 0 bases short and J 7 bases short, with 12 bases between. The CDR3 loop reads CASSDSPEWNEAFF. In DNA form, the CDR3 reads TGTGCCAGCAGTGACTCGCCCGAGTGGAATGAAGCTTTCTTT.

To note about this clonotype: Just one base apart from a much larger clone, this may be a read error. The V gene is TRBV20-1, the J gene TRBJ2-4, with D unresolved. Germline-derived CDR1 and CDR2 are DFQATT and SNEGSKA (reference sequence). This CDR3 contains 14 residues. The CDR3 DNA reads as TGCGGTGCTAGAGATTTGGAATACAAAAACATTCAGTACTTC. Protein product: CGARDLEYKNIQYF.

This clonotype appeared a few times. The J gene is TRBJ2-1, the V gene TRBV4-1; D perhaps matches TRBD2 (5 bases). The length of the CDR3 is 13 residues. Per the germline V gene, CDR1 is MGHRA and CDR2 is YSYEKL. Between the trimmed V and J ends, which lost 5 bases and 9 bases, there was a span of 14 bases. The CDR3 region is CASSDLATGEQFF. The CDR3 DNA reads TGCGCCAGCAGCGACCTAGCTACCGGTGAGCAGTTCTTC.

The gene calls are TRBV6-2 or TRBV6-3 and TRBJ2-7; D is uncertain. This CDR3 has 14 amino acids. The V end lost 2 bases, the J end lost 2 bases, and 10 bases lay between the germline ends. Germline CDR1 is MNHEY and CDR2 is SVGEGT. CDR3: CASSYPTNPYEQYF. The DNA of the CDR3 is TGTGCCAGCAGTTACCCAACAAACCCCTACGAGCAGTACTTC.

This clonotype has a handful of counts. The J gene is TRBJ1-4, the V gene TRBV6-2 or TRBV6-3; no firm D call. The germline V gene has CDR1 MNHEY and CDR2 SVGEGT. Deletions cut 6 bases from V and 12 bases from J, with 14 bases between. This CDR3 has 12 residues. CDR3 nucleotides: TGTGCCAGCAGCCTACTCGACATGGAACTGTTTTTT. Encoded protein: CASSLLDMELFF.

This chain uses TRBV15 with TRBJ2-3; the D gene is possibly TRBD1 (6 bases). The CDR3 is 14 residues long. Germline CDR1 LNHNV, CDR2 YYDKDF (reference sequence). Trimming left V 4 bases short and J 0 bases short, with 8 bases between. The CDR3, as DNA: TGTGCCACCAGCACAACAGGGAGCACAGATACGCAGTATTTT. It codes for CATSTTGSTDTQYF.

This clonotype was observed a few times. This rearrangement joins TRBV27 to TRBJ1-4; D gene unclear. The ends were cut back, 5 bases at V and 5 bases at J, with 15 bases in the middle. The CDR3 is 15 residues long. Germline assignment: CDR1 MNHEY and CDR2 SMNVEV (reference sequence). In DNA form, the CDR3 reads TGTGCCAGCAGTAGATCTCAAAGCGGGAATGAAAAACTGTTTTTT. Its protein is CASSRSQSGNEKLFF.

In its sample, this clonotype was seen once. The chain joins TRBV27 to TRBJ2-1, with D unresolved. Germline loops: CDR1 MNHEY, CDR2 SMNVEV (reference sequence). The CDR3 spans 13 residues. V was cut by 2 bases and J by 8 bases, with 10 bases left in between. The DNA of the CDR3 is TGTGCCAGCAGTTTAAGCACGAAACATGAGCAGTTCTTC. It translates to CASSLSTKHEQFF.

This clonotype has more than one count but fewer than ten. This sequence joins TRBV5-1 and TRBJ1-4, with D perhaps matching TRBD1 (5 bases). Trimming stripped 0 bases from V and 3 bases from J, with 15 bases between. This CDR3 is 17 amino acids long. Germline assignment: CDR1 SGHRS and CDR2 YFSETQ. The CDR3 reads CASSLETVTTANEKLFF. Written as DNA, the CDR3 is TGCGCCAGCAGCTTGGAGACAGTAACGACCGCTAATGAAAAACTGTTTTTT.

This clonotype was picked up a small number of times. The V and J genes are TRBV18 and TRBJ2-3; a weak D match, TRBD1 (8 bases). The CDR3 runs to 15 residues. Germline CDR1 KGHSH, CDR2 LQKENI. V was cut by 6 bases and J by 4 bases, with 17 bases left in between. As DNA, the CDR3 is TGTGCCAGCTCCCCGGACAGGGAGGGCGCAGATACGCAGTATTTT. Translated: CASSPDREGADTQYF.

This clonotype was picked up many times. This rearrangement joins TRBV20-1 to TRBJ1-4; D is possibly TRBD1 (6 bases). The CDR3 has 16 amino acids. V was pared by 0 bases and J by 7 bases, with 18 bases between. CDR1 and CDR2 (germline): DFQATT, SNEGSKA (reference sequence). Here the CDR3 DNA reads TGCAGTGCTAGAGAGTACCGACAGGCGTCGGGTGAAAAACTGTTTTTT. Protein product: CSAREYRQASGEKLFF.

This chain links TRBV6-1 with TRBJ1-2, with D possibly matching TRBD1 (6 bases). The CDR3 loop spans 17 amino acids. Between the trimmed V and J ends, which lost 1 base and 6 bases, there was a span of 21 bases. The germline gives CDR1 MNHNS, CDR2 SASEGT. The CDR3 region has the DNA TGTGCCAGCAGTGAAGAACTTTGGAGGGGGACGGACCATGGCTACACCTTC. Translation gives CASSEELWRGTDHGYTF.

Details on this clonotype: At one end the junction does not follow the germline gene, possibly because of a read error. This chain links TRBV9 with TRBJ2-7, with 9 nucleotides matching TRBD1. CDR3 length: 13 amino acids. Per germline, CDR1 SGDLS and CDR2 YYNGEE. In DNA form, the CDR3 reads TGTGCCAGCGGCGTAGGACAGGGGTACGAGCAGTACTTC. Translating gives CASGVGQGYEQYF.